This T cell receptor (beta chain) was documented in a study of patients and donors after allogeneic stem cell transplantation. TCRdb called the RT-PCR reads again in MiXCR, with one record for every CDR3 protein. The data show 800,000 to 1,000,000 distinct CDR3 sequences, with 15% to 20% seen just once and under 6.5% held by the top ten. Per germline, CDR1 SGHTS and CDR2 YDEGEE. This CDR3 has 13 residues. As to this clonotype: The junction departs from the called germline gene at one end, perhaps through a read error.

The origin of this receptor is a human donor who was either an allogeneic HSCT recipient or a stem cell or donor lymphocyte infusion donor (not recorded which). It is not recorded whose cells these are; they may come from a transplant donor. The chain carries TRBV5-8 and TRBJ2-1, with D possibly being TRBD2 (6 bases). The sample comprised blood, either unsorted or a sorted T cell fraction (not recorded which). The CDR3 here is CASTLEGWNEQFF. In nucleotides, the CDR3 is TGTGCCAGCACCTTGGAGGGTTGGAATGAGCAGTTCTTC.